The sequence of this TCR beta chain was determined in a study of blood T cell repertoires in COVID-19. Study overall: Samples came from the United States, Italy and Spain, spanning acute and convalescent COVID-19. Sample material is recorded as cDNA or gDNA derived from T cells, B-cell-depleted T cells, or PBMCs.

CDR1 is SNHLY and CDR2 is FYNNEI in the germline V gene. Trimming stripped 4 bases from V and 5 bases from J, with 8 bases between. CDR3 length: 12 residues. TCRdb's copy holds only in-frame clones and misses some; the assay was immunoSEQ multiplex PCR. The sample yields 25,000 to 30,000 clones, approximately 90% seen once. The TCR originated in a human donor in a cohort sampled during active COVID-19. The chain joins TRBV2 to TRBJ2-5; D gene unclear. Sequenced: peripheral blood. The CDR3 bases are TGTGCCAGCAGTGTGGGCTGGGAGACCCAGTACTTC. It translates to CASSVGWETQYF.